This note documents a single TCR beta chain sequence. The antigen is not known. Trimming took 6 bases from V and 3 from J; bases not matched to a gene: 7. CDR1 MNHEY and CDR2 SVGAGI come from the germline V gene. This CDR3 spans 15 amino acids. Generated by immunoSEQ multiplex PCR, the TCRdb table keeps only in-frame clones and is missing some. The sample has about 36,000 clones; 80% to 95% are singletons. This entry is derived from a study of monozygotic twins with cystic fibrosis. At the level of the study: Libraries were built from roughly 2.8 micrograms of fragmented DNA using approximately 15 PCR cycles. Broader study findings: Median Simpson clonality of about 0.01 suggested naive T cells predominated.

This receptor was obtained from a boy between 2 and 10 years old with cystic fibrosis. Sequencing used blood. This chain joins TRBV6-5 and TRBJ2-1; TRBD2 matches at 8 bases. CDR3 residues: CASRELAEIYNEQFF. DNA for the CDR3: TGTGCCAGCAGAGAACTAGCGGAGATCTACAATGAGCAGTTCTTC.